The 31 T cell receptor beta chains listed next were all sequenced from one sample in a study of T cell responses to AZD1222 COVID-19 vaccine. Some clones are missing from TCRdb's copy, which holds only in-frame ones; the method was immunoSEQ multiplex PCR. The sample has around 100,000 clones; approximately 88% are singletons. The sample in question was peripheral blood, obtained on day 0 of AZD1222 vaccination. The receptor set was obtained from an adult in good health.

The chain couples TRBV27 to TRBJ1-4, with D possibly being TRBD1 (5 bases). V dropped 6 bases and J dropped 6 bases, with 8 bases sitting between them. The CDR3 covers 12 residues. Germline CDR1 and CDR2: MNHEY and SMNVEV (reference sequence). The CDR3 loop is CASRTADEKLFF. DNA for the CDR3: TGTGCCAGCAGGACAGCAGATGAAAAACTGTTTTTT.

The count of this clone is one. The CDR3 nucleotides read TGTGCCAGCAGTGAACCAGGGGACCCCAAAAACATTCAGTACTTC. Amino acid sequence: CASSEPGDPKNIQYF. The chain links TRBV6-1 to TRBJ2-4; D might be TRBD1 (6 bases). V was pared by 2 bases and J by 2 bases, with 10 bases between. CDR1 MNHNS and CDR2 SASEGT come from the germline V gene. The CDR3 length is 15 residues.

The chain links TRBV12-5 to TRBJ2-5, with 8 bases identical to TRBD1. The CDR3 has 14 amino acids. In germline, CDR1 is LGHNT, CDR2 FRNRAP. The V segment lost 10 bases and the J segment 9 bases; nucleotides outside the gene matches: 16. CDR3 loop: CANGSGGAELPQYF. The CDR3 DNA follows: TGTGCTAATGGCTCAGGGGGCGCTGAGCTTCCCCAGTACTTC.

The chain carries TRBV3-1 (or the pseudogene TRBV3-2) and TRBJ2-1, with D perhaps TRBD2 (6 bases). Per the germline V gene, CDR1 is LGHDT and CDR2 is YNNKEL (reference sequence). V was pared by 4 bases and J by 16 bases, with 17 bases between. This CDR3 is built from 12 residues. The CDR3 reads CASSPFGGTCFF. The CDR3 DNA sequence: TGTGCCAGCAGCCCCTTTGGCGGGACGTGCTTCTTC.

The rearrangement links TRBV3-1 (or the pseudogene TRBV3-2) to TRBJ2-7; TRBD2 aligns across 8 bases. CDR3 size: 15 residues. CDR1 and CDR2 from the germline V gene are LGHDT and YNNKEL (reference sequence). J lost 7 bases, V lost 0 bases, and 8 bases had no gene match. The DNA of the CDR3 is TGTGCCAGCAGCCAAGATCAGCGGGAGCGTGGGGAGCAGTACTTC. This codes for CASSQDQRERGEQYF.

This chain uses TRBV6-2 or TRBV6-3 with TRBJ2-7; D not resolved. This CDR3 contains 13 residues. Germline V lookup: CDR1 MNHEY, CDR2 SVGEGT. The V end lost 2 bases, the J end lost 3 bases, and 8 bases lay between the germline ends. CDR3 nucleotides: TGTGCCAGCAGTTACGAGGAATACTACGAGCAGTACTTC. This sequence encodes CASSYEEYYEQYF.

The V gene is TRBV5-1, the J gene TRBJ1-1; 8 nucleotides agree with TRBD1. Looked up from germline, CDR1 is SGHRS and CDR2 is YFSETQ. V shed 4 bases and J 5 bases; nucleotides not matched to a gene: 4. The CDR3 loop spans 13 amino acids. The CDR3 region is CASSTTGETEAFF. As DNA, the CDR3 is TGCGCCAGCAGCACGACAGGGGAAACTGAAGCTTTCTTT.

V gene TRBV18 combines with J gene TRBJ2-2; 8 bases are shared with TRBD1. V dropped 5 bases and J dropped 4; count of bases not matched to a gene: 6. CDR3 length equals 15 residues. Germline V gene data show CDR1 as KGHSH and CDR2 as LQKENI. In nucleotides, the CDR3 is TGTGCCAGCTCATCGGGGACAGGCGGCACCGGGGAGCTGTTTTTT. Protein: CASSSGTGGTGELFF.

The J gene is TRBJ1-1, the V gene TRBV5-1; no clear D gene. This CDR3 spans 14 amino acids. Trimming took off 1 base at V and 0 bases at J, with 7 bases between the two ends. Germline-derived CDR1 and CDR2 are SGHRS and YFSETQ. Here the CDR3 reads CASSLQNMNTEAFF. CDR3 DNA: TGCGCCAGCAGCTTGCAGAACATGAACACTGAAGCTTTCTTT. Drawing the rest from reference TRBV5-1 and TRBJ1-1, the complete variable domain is KAGVTQTPRYLIKTRGQQVTLSCSPISGHRSVSWYQQTPGQGLQFLFEYFSETQRNKGNFPGRFSGRQFSNSRSEMNVSTLELGDSALYLCASSLQNMNTEAFFGQGTRLTVV.

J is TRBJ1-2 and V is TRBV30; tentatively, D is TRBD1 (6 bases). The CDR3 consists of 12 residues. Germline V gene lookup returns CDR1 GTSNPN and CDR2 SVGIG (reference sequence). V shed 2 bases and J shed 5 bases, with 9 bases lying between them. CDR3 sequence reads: CAWSSGAYGYTF. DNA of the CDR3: TGTGCCTGGAGTTCGGGGGCTTATGGCTACACCTTC.

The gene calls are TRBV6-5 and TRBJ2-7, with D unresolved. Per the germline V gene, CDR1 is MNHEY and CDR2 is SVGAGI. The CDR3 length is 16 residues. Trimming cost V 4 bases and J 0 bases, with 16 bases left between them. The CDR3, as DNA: TGTGCCAGCAGTTCCATGGCAGGAACGAGCTCCTACGAGCAGTACTTC. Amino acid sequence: CASSSMAGTSSYEQYF.

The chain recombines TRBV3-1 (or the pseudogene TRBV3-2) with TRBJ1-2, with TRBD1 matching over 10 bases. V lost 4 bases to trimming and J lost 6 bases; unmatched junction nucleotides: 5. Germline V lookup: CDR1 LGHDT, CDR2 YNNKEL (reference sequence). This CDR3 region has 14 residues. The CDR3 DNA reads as TGTGCCAGCAGCCGACAGGGGGCGCAGGATGGCTACACCTTC. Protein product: CASSRQGAQDGYTF.

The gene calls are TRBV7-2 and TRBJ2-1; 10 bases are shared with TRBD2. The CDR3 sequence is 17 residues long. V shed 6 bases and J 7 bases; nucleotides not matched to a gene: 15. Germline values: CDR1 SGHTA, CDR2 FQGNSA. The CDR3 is CASRNRASSGSSNEQFF. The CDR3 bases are TGTGCCAGCAGGAACCGCGCCTCTAGCGGGAGTTCAAATGAGCAGTTCTTC.

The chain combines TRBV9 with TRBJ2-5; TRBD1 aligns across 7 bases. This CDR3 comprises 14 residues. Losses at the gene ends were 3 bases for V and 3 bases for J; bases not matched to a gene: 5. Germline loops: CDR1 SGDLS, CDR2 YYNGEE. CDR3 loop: CASSEGTVKETQYF. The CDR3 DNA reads TGTGCCAGCAGCGAAGGGACAGTAAAAGAGACCCAGTACTTC.

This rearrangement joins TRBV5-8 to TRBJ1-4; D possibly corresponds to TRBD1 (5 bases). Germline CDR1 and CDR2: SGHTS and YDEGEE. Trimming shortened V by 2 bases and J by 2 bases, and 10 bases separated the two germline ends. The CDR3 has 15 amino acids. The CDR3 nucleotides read TGTGCCAGCAGCTTTGAGGGGCAGACTAATGAAAAACTGTTTTTT. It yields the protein CASSFEGQTNEKLFF.

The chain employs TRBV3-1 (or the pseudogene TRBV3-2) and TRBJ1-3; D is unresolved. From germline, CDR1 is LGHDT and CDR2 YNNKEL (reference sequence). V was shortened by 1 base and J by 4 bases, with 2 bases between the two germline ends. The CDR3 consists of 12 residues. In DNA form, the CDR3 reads TGTGCCAGCAGCCAAGGAGGAAACACCATATATTTT. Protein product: CASSQGGNTIYF.

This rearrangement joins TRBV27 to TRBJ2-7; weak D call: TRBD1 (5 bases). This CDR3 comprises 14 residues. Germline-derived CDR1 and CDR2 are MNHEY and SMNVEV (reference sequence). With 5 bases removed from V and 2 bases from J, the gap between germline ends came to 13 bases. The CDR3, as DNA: TGTGCCAGCAGTATAGACAGTAGGGCCTACGAGCAGTACTTC. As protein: CASSIDSRAYEQYF.

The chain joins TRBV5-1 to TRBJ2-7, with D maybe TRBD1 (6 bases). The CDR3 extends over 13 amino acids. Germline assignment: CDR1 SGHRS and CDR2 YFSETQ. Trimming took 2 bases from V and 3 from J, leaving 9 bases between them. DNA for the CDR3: TGCGCCAGCAGCTTCGGACAGATCTACGAGCAGTACTTC. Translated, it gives CASSFGQIYEQYF. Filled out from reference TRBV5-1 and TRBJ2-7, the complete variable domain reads KAGVTQTPRYLIKTRGQQVTLSCSPISGHRSVSWYQQTPGQGLQFLFEYFSETQRNKGNFPGRFSGRQFSNSRSEMNVSTLELGDSALYLCASSFGQIYEQYFGPGTRLTVT.

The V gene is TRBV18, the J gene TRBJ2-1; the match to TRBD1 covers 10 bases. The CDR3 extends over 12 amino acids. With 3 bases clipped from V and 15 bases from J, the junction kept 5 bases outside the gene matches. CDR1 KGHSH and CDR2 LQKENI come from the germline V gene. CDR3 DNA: TGTGCCAGCTCACCCGGGACAGGGGATCTGTTCTTC. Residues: CASSPGTGDLFF.

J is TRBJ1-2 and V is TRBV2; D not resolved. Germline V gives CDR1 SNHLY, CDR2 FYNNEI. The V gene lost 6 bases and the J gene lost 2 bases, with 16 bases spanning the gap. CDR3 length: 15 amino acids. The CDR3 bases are TGTGCCAGCAGGGAGGGCGTTAACCCCAACTATGGCTACACCTTC. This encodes CASREGVNPNYGYTF. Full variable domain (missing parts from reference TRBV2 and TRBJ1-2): EPEVTQTPSHQVTQMGQEVILRCVPISNHLYFYWYRQILGQKVEFLVSFYNNEISEKSEIFDDQFSVERPDGSNFTLKIRSTKLEDSAMYFCASREGVNPNYGYTFGSGTRLTVV.

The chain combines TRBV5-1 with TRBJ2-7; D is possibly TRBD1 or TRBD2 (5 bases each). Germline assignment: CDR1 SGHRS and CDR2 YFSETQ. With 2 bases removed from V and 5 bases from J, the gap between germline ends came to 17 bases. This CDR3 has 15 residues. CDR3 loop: CASSFEGRLVHEQYF. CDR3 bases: TGCGCCAGCAGCTTTGAGGGACGCCTTGTCCACGAGCAGTACTTC. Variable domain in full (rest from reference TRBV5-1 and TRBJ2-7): KAGVTQTPRYLIKTRGQQVTLSCSPISGHRSVSWYQQTPGQGLQFLFEYFSETQRNKGNFPGRFSGRQFSNSRSEMNVSTLELGDSALYLCASSFEGRLVHEQYFGPGTRLTVT.

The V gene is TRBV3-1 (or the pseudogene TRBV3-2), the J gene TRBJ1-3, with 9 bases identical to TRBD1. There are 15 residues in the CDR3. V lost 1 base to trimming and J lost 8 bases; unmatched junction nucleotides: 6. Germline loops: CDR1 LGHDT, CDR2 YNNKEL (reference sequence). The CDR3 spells CASSQGPGQGDTIYF. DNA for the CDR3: TGTGCCAGCAGCCAAGGCCCGGGACAGGGTGACACCATATATTTT.

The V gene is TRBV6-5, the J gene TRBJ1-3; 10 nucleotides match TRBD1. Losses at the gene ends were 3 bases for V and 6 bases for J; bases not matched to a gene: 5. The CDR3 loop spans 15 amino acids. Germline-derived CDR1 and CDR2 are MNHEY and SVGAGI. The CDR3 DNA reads TGTGCCAGCAGTTATGGGGACAGGGGAGTAAACACCATATATTTT. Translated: CASSYGDRGVNTIYF.

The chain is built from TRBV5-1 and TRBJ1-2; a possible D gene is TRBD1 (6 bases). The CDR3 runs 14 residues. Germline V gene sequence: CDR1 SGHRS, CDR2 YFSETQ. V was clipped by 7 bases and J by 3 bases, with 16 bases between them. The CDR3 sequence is CASAPMGADYGYTF. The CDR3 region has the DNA TGCGCCAGCGCCCCTATGGGGGCAGACTATGGCTACACCTTC.

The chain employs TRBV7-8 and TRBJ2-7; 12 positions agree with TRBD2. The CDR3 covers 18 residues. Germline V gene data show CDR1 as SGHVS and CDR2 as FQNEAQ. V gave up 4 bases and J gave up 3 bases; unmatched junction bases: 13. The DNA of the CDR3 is TGTGCCAGCAGCTCCCTAGCCCGCGGACTAGCGGGAAGCTACGAGCAGTACTTC. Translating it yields CASSSLARGLAGSYEQYF.

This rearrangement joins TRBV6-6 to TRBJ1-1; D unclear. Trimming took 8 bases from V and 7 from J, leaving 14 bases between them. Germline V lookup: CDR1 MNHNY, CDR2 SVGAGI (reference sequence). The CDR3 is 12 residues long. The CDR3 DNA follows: TGTGCCAGCGTACTGGGCAAGGTTGAAGCTTTCTTT. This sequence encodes CASVLGKVEAFF.

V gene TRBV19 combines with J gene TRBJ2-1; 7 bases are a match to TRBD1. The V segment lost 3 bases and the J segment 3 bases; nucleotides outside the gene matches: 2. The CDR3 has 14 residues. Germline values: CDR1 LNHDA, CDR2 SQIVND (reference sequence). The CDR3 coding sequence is TGTGCCAGTAGTATCCGACAGGGCTACAATGAGCAGTTCTTC. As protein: CASSIRQGYNEQFF.

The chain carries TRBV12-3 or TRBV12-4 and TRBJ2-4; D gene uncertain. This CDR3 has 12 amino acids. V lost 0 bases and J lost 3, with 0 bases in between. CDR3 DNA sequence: TGTGCCAGCAGTTTAGCCAAAAACATTCAGTACTTC. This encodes CASSLAKNIQYF.

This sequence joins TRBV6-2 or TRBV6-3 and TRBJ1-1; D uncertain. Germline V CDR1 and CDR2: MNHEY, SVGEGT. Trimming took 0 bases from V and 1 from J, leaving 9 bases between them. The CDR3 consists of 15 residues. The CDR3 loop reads CASSYSEHGNTEAFF. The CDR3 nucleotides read TGTGCCAGCAGTTACTCGGAACACGGGAACACTGAAGCTTTCTTT.

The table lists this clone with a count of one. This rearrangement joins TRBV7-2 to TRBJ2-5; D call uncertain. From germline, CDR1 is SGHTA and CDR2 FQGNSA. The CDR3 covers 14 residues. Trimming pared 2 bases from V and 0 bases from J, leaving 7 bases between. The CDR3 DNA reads TGTGCCAGCAGCTTATTCATGGACCAAGAGACCCAGTACTTC. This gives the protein CASSLFMDQETQYF.

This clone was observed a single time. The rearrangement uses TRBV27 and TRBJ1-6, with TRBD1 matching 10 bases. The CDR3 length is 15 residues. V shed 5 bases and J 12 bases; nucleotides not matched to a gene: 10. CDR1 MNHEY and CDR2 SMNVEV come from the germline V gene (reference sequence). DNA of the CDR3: TGTGCCAGCAGTCCTCTGACAGGGGGCGCGAAACCCCTCCACTTT. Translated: CASSPLTGGAKPLHF.